The rows below give T cell receptor beta chains drawn from one sample of a study of T cell changes during pregnancy in multiple sclerosis. Here immunoSEQ multiplex PCR was the method, and the copy in TCRdb shows in-frame clones only, minus some. The table records around 63,000 clones, 91% of them present only once. Material: peripheral blood, obtained after pregnancy. The receptors shown here come from a female donor in good health, enrolled as a control in a pregnancy study. Each CDR3 is given with its conserved first and last residue. A D gene is named only where the DNA matches it firmly. Rows may omit the clone size; those that give it use once, few, many or a size class.

D	V	size	J	CDR3	DNA
NA	TRBV7-3	NA	TRBJ2-2	CASSSRTAADTGELFF	TGTGCCAGCAGCTCGAGGACAGCGGCCGACACCGGGGAGCTGTTTTTT
TRBD2	TRBV2	NA	TRBJ2-1	CASNVLADLNEQFF	TGTGCCAGCAATGTACTAGCGGACCTCAATGAGCAGTTCTTC
NA	TRBV19	once	TRBJ2-2	CASVAWQSNTGELFF	TGTGCTTCCGTAGCTTGGCAATCGAACACCGGGGAGCTGTTTTTT
TRBD1	TRBV11-2	NA	TRBJ2-3	CASSFRTGGNTDTQYF	TGTGCCAGCAGCTTCAGGACAGGGGGGAACACAGATACGCAGTATTTT
TRBD2	TRBV4-1	NA	TRBJ2-3	CASRAAGGSTDTQYF	TGCGCCAGCAGGGCCGCGGGGGGAAGCACAGATACGCAGTATTTT
TRBD2	TRBV15	NA	TRBJ2-5	CATSPSRGGRETQYF	TGTGCCACCAGCCCAAGCCGGGGGGGGAGGGAGACCCAGTACTTC
TRBD1	TRBV19	NA	TRBJ1-5	CASRDRDQPQHF	TGTGCCAGTCGGGACAGGGATCAGCCCCAGCATTTT
NA	TRBV9	NA	TRBJ1-1	CASSVVPGNTEAFF	TGTGCCAGCAGCGTTGTACCAGGGAACACTGAAGCTTTCTTT
NA	TRBV5-8	NA	TRBJ1-4	CASLVPGAYGEKLFF	TGTGCCAGCCTCGTGCCAGGGGCATACGGTGAAAAACTGTTTTTT
NA	TRBV7-9	NA	TRBJ1-6	CASSPGGQVRSPLHF	TGTGCCAGCAGCCCAGGAGGGCAGGTTCGTTCACCCCTCCACTTT
TRBD2	TRBV5-1	NA	TRBJ2-3	CASSPLTSGGTSTDTQYF	TGCGCCAGCAGCCCTTTGACTAGCGGGGGAACTAGCACAGATACGCAGTATTTT
NA	TRBV6-1	NA	TRBJ2-2	CASSESQGRGSGELFF	TGTGCCAGCAGTGAATCTCAAGGTCGAGGATCCGGGGAGCTGTTTTTT
NA	TRBV7-9	NA	TRBJ1-2	CASSTRGTGGYTF	TGTGCCAGCAGCACTAGAGGTACCGGTGGCTACACCTTC
NA	TRBV6-1	NA	TRBJ1-3	CASSEGQASRNTIYF	TGTGCCAGCAGTGAAGGACAGGCTTCGAGGAACACCATATATTTT
NA	TRBV5-6	NA	TRBJ2-1	CASSLFGQTSYNEQFF	TGTGCCAGCAGCTTGTTCGGACAGACATCCTACAATGAGCAGTTCTTC
TRBD1	TRBV30	NA	TRBJ2-3	CAWSTGATDTQYF	TGTGCCTGGAGTACAGGGGCCACAGATACGCAGTATTTT
NA	TRBV30	NA	TRBJ1-1	CASTDRPLPWTEAFF	TGTGCCTCCACCGACAGACCACTCCCGTGGACTGAAGCTTTCTTT
TRBD2	TRBV5-1	NA	TRBJ2-7	CASSLGGGPYEQYF	TGCGCCAGCAGCTTAGGCGGGGGGCCCTACGAGCAGTACTTC
TRBD2	TRBV10-3	NA	TRBJ2-1	CAISETSGVYNEQFF	TGTGCCATCAGTGAGACTAGCGGCGTCTACAATGAGCAGTTCTTC
NA	TRBV2	NA	TRBJ1-2	CASSVERGNYGYTF	TGTGCCAGCAGTGTCGAGCGTGGAAACTATGGCTACACCTTC
NA	TRBV7-2	NA	TRBJ2-7	CASSLLQGDYEQYF	TGTGCCAGCAGCTTACTGCAGGGCGACTACGAGCAGTACTTC
TRBD2	TRBV6-5	NA	TRBJ2-1	CASSLGLALKTEQFF	TGTGCCAGCAGTCTGGGACTAGCGTTGAAGACTGAGCAGTTCTTC
TRBD1	TRBV7-2	NA	TRBJ1-2	CASSPHRDSTYGYTF	TGTGCCAGCAGCCCGCACCGGGACAGCACTTATGGCTACACCTTC
TRBD1	TRBV30	NA	TRBJ1-5	CAWDRGALDQPQHF	TGTGCCTGGGACAGGGGGGCACTCGACCAGCCCCAGCATTTT
NA	TRBV7-9	NA	TRBJ1-1	CASSRGRGGNTEAFF	TGTGCCAGCAGCCGGGGGCGGGGGGGAAACACTGAAGCTTTCTTT
TRBD1	TRBV19	once	TRBJ1-2	CASSPTPGTGYNYGYTF	TGTGCCAGTAGTCCAACACCCGGGACAGGGTATAACTATGGCTACACCTTC
NA	TRBV10-3	NA	TRBJ2-7	CAISGGPLYEQYF	TGTGCCATCAGTGGGGGGCCCCTTTACGAGCAGTACTTC
NA	TRBV30	once	TRBJ1-2	CAWRLTPGGYTF	TGTGCCTGGAGGTTGACACCAGGTGGCTACACCTTC
TRBD1	TRBV11-1	NA	TRBJ2-2	CASSLSTGQGAGELFF	TGTGCCAGCAGCTTATCTACGGGACAGGGTGCCGGGGAGCTGTTTTTT
TRBD1	TRBV15	NA	TRBJ1-6	CATSRVPGQGTYNSPLHF	TGTGCCACCAGCAGAGTGCCGGGACAGGGAACCTATAATTCACCCCTCCACTTT
NA	TRBV5-1	NA	TRBJ1-2	CASSLEPGTSGGGYTF	TGCGCCAGCAGCTTGGAACCCGGGACATCAGGCGGTGGCTACACCTTC
NA	TRBV2	NA	TRBJ1-2	CASSEGAGLTAANF	TGTGCCAGCAGTGAAGGTGCAGGGCTTACAGCAGCCAACTTC
NA	TRBV4-1	NA	TRBJ2-1	CASSQDTVNEQFF	TGCGCCAGCAGCCAAGATACAGTAAATGAGCAGTTCTTC
TRBD1	TRBV2	once	TRBJ1-6	CASSENRGMGNSPLHF	TGTGCCAGCAGTGAGAACAGGGGAATGGGGAATTCACCCCTCCACTTT
TRBD1	TRBV30	NA	TRBJ1-2	CAWTHDRVGGYTF	TGTGCCTGGACACATGACAGGGTCGGTGGCTACACCTTC
TRBD2	TRBV9	once	TRBJ2-1	CASSVGLAGTYSYNEQFF	TGTGCCAGCAGCGTAGGACTAGCGGGGACTTACTCCTACAATGAGCAGTTCTTC
TRBD1	TRBV19	NA	TRBJ2-7	CASSLRQGSDYEQYF	TGTGCCAGTAGTCTACGACAGGGGTCAGACTACGAGCAGTACTTC
NA	TRBV9	once	TRBJ2-3	CASSVSSGGTDTQYF	TGTGCCAGCAGCGTCTCAAGCGGAGGCACAGATACGCAGTATTTT